This record covers a single T cell receptor beta chain. Its target antigen remains unknown. Base qualities were left out, and no much larger clone turns up one base away. Using the deep immunoSEQ assay, multiplex PCR amplified TCR CDR3 regions from genomic DNA. Genomic DNA extracted from each cell subset was distributed evenly over all wells of several immunoSEQ 96-well plates, and each plate served as one replicate. For sorted subsets, each replicate PCR was loaded with approximately 0.2 ug genomic DNA, equivalent to 30,000 or so T cell genomes. Purified libraries were quantified with a Qubit 3.0 fluorometer, sized on a Bioanalyzer 2100, and re-quantified with the KAPA Library Quantification kit. A separate single-read 150-cycle Illumina NextSeq 550 flow cell was used to sequence each immunoSEQ 96-well plate. The study's processing was this. Because only junctional sequences without quality scores were contained in the immunoSEQ output, filtering matching that applied to full-length reads could not be performed. Sequences were annotated with PyIR, a Python wrapper for IgBLAST v1.9, using IMGT germline references to assign V/J genes and CDR3. Reads with weak V/J assignments (E-value above 1e-6), missing CDR3, stop codons, out-of-frame junctions, or ambiguous translated residues were removed. V3J clonotypes were defined by identical inferred V gene, J gene, and CDR3 amino acid sequence. Percentage overlap between repertoires was computed as shared unique clonotypes divided by the size of the smaller repertoire. RTK rarefaction, the Chao1 estimator, and Recon v2.1 estimates of unobserved clonotypes were used to assess repertoire richness. OLGA was used to compute generation probabilities for all TCRbeta clonotypes that the gDNA method yielded from a few donors. Held by TCRdb, this immuneACCESS table contains in-frame sequences only and omits some clones. Under half of the omission traces to an unresolved V gene where checked; the cause of the rest is unknown. V and J calls and clone size are given by that table; D and trimming were obtained from the DNA. Within this sample are about 1.1 million clones, with roughly 80% of them counted one time only. 0.89% of the sample comes from the top ten.

This entry belongs to a study of shared clonotypes between healthy human individuals (dated by TCRdb to 2019 to 2021). In terms of the full investigation: The cohort comprised two women and a few men aged 18 to 49 years. Per donor, three plates each were used for CD4 naive and CD4 memory, two for CD8 naive, and one for CD8 memory. Libraries were prepared and TCR repertoires were sequenced by different laboratories using diverse techniques, in order to increase sequencing depth and limit assay-specific biases. Each donor's leukapheresis produced roughly between roughly 0.85 and 9 billion PBMCs. Blood TCR repertoires of a handful of healthy adults were deeply sequenced to estimate repertoire size and the extent of clonotype sharing between individuals. Broader findings and caveats from the paper: Higher generation probabilities were observed for clonotypes shared by all four sorted-subset donors than for non-shared clonotypes. When a few donors were compared, the shared fraction of clonotypes was around 5.1% for naive CD4, approximately 3.3% for naive CD8, more than 2% for memory CD4, and roughly 0.4% for memory CD8. Sampling was restricted to blood, and TCR repertoires in tissues likely differ from the TCR repertoires found in blood. Larger estimated clonotype richness was generally found for naive subsets than for memory subsets. Pairwise subsampling indicated that sequencing depth was expected to affect the degree of clonotype sharing among donors. Because the study included a small number of donors, the genetic and exposure-history diversity represented was limited. Incomplete sequencing was indicated by rarefaction of sorted-subset datasets, despite the large sequencing depth.

V is pared back by 5 bases and J by 0 bases, with 10 bases lying between the germline termini. Sequences MDHEN (CDR1) and SYDVKM (CDR2) are obtained from the germline V gene. The CDR3 numbers 14 residues from cysteine through phenylalanine. Of all the DNA, just the CDR3 is kept, 42 bases in frame from base 1. The donors were healthy, HIV-negative adults with no recently reported acute infections or vaccinations. All donors were Caucasian adults living in Nashville, Tennessee, USA. CD4+ T cells were enriched by magnetic negative selection; naive cells were then positively selected on CD45RA, and the negative fraction formed the memory subset. After blood collection by leukapheresis, PBMCs were isolated using Ficoll-Histopaque density gradient centrifugation and then cryopreserved in the vapor phase of liquid nitrogen. Purity and quantity of every magnetically sorted T cell population were checked by analytical flow cytometry. From each sorted fraction, genomic DNA was isolated and quantified by UV absorbance on a Nanodrop 2000c.

The receptor's source is a young man in good health. Some clones in this sample may be carry-over from other donors' samples. The specimen was memory CD4+ T cells from PBMCs. The sample's cell subset or site label, decoded: CD45RA-negative fraction. The chain is assembled from TRBV28 and TRBJ1-2; no D gene call is confident. This receptor carries the CDR3 CASSTGPANYGYTF. The nucleotide sequence is TGTGCCAGCAGTACCGGGCCAGCTAACTATGGCTACACCTTC.